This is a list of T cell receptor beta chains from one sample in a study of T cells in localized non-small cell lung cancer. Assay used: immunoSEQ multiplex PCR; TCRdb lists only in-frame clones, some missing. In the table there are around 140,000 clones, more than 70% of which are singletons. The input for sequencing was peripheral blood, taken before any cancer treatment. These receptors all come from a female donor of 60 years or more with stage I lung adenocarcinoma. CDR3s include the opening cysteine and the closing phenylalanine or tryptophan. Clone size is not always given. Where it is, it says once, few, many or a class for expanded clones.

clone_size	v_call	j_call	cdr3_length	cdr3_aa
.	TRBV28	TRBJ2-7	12	CASRRRPREQYF
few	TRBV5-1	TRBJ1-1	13	CASSLGLNTEAFF
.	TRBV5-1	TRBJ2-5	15	CASIRTSGNQETQYF
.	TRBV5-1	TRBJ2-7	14	CATSRGRLAGEQYF
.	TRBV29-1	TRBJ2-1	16	CSVEDRGSGSYNEQFF
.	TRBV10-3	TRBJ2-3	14	CAIGMGSNTDTQYF
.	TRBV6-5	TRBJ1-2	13	CASSSVPNYGYTF
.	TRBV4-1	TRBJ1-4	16	CASTTGTRRANEKLFF
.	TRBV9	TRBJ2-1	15	CASSVGLGRDNEQFF
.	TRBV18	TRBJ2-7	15	CASSPLGTSAYEQYF
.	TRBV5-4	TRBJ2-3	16	CASSSAGKRVTDTQYF
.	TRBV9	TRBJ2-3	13	CATSGAGEETQYF
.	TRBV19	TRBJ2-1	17	CASSMGLAGVKSNEQFF
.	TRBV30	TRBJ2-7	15	CAWRDGTSRDYEQYF
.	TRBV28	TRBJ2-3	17	CASSSPAIDAFTDTQYF
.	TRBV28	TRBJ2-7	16	CASSLSVAAVNYEQYF
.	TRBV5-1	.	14	CASTWGQGAHEQYF
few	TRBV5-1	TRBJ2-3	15	CASSFGTGVTDTQYF
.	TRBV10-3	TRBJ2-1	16	CAIKGSGTQAYNEQFF
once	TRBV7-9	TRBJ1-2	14	CASSFQGGNYGYTF
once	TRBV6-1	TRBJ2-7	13	CATTTWGSYEQYF
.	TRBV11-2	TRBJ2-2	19	CASSLERPSRFANTGELFF
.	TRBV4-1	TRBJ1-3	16	CASSQDTGVSGNTIYF
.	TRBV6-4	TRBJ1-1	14	CASRGDNPNTEAFF
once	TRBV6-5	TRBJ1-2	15	CASSYRNDRNYGYTF
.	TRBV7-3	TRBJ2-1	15	CASRRDLSSYNEQFF
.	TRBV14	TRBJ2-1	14	CASSQAVLANEQFF
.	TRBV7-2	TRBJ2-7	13	CASSLARQGEQYF
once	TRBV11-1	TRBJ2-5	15	CASSFRDPLRETQYF
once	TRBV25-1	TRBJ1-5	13	CASSERDNQPQHF
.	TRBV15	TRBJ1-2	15	CATSRPGQGDYGYTF
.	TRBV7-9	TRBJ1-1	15	CASSPQTGAGAEAFF
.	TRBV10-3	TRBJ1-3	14	CATTTTTSGNTIYF
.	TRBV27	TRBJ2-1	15	CASSLKGAGEGEQFF
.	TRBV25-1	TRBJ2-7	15	CASSDPGLADDEQYF
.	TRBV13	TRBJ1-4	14	CASSSTGTPEELFF
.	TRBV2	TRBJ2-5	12	CASRTSVETQYF
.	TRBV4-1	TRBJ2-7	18	CASSQVALASESSRAKYF
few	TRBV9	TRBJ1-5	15	CASSVGTGANQPQHF
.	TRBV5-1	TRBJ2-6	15	CASSEGSSGANVLTF
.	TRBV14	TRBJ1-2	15	CASSRGRNYDEGYTF